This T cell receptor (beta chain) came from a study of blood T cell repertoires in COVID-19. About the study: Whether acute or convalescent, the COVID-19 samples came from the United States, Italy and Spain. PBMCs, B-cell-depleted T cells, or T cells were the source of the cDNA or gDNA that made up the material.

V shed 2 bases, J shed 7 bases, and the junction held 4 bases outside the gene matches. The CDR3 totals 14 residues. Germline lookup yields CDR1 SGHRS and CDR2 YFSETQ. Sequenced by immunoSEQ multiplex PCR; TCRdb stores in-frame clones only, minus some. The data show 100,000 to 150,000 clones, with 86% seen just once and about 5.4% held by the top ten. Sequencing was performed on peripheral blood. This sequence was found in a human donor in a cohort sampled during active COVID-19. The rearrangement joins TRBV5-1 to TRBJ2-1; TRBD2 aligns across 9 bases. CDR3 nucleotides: TGCGCCAGCAGCTTTAGCGGGAGTTTTAATGAGCAGTTCTTC. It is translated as CASSFSGSFNEQFF.